The 24 T cell receptor beta chains presented below share a single source sample, sequenced in a study of regulatory T cells in long-lasting Graves disease (dated by TCRdb to about 2021). The library was produced with multiplex PCR. The sequencer listed for this sample is Illumina HiSeq 4000. CDR3 regions were amplified by Arm-PCR with iRepertoire HTBI primers to construct TCR beta libraries. The public sequencing data were trimmed at Q25 with fastp and processed into clonotypes with MiXCR by TCRdb, which kept only in-frame beta chains. Every entry covers one CDR3 protein and lists the most common genes and DNA from its rows. The sample includes under 450,000 distinct CDR3 sequences, with under 20% observed a single time. 20% of the sample goes to the ten largest clones. The time point label of this sample denotes: newly diagnosed GD, antithyroid drugs for less than 3 months. RNA was extracted from PBMCs in TRIzol for both TCR sequencing and RNA sequencing.

The sample also formed part of further work on T cells in Graves' hyperthyroidism and ophthalmopathy.

The sample in question was peripheral blood mononuclear cells (PBMCs), obtained at new diagnosis, from a patient treated with antithyroid drugs. These receptors were collected from a woman between 18 and 29 years old with Graves disease. Donor details come from another sample of the same person, matched by shared clones.

This clonotype appeared once. This probably arose from a read error, given a far larger clone one base away. The J gene is TRBJ2-1, the V gene TRBV12-3 or TRBV12-4; D assignment may be TRBD1 or TRBD2 (5 bases each). This CDR3 is 15 amino acids long. The CDR3 coding sequence is TGTGCCAGCTCCGGGGCGGTGGGGTCCTACAATGAGCAGTCCTTC. Protein: CASSGAVGSYNEQSF.

This clonotype appeared many times. The chain links TRBV5-1 to TRBJ2-7; a possible D gene is TRBD1 (6 bases). The length of the CDR3 is 13 residues. In germline, CDR1 is SGHRS, CDR2 YFSETQ. The V gene lost 4 bases and the J gene lost 3 bases, with 11 bases spanning the gap. The CDR3 is CASSQRDIYEQYF. The CDR3 region has the DNA TGCGCCAGCAGCCAACGGGACATCTACGAGCAGTACTTC.

This clonotype was seen repeatedly, ten times or more. At one end, the junction sequence differs from germline, possibly due to a read error. CDR3 sequence (DNA): TGTGCCTGGAGTTTTTGGGTGAACGCTGAAGCTTTCTTT. Translated, it gives CAWSFWVNAEAFF. The chain carries TRBV30 and TRBJ1-1; D is uncertain. CDR3 length: 13 residues. Germline V lookup: CDR1 GTSNPN, CDR2 SVGIG (reference sequence).

This clonotype was seen ten or more times. The chain is built from TRBV7-2 and TRBJ1-2; D gene ambiguous. CDR3 length: 15 amino acids. V shed 2 bases and J shed 2 bases, with 12 bases lying between them. Germline values: CDR1 SGHTA, CDR2 FQGNSA. The CDR3 bases are TGTGCCAGCAGCTTACTGCGGACGGTCAACTATGGCTACACCTTC. It is translated as CASSLLRTVNYGYTF.

At least ten counts were recorded for this clonotype. V is TRBV30 and J is TRBJ2-3; 8 bases agree with TRBD2. Trimming took 2 bases from V and 2 from J; bases not matched to a gene: 6. CDR3 length equals 15 residues. Germline CDR1 reads GTSNPN; CDR2 reads SVGIG (reference sequence). In nucleotides, the CDR3 is TGTGCCTGGAGTTTAGCGGGACATGACACAGATACGCAGTATTTT. Protein sequence: CAWSLAGHDTDTQYF.

V usage is TRBV9 and J usage is TRBJ1-3; TRBD1 is a possible D gene (5 bases). Germline lookup yields CDR1 SGDLS and CDR2 YYNGEE. There are 16 residues in the CDR3. V shed 3 bases and J shed 2 bases, with 15 bases lying between them. This CDR3 reads CASSGASTAAGNTIYF. Written as DNA, the CDR3 is TGTGCCAGCAGCGGGGCCTCGACAGCAGCTGGAAACACCATATATTTT.

This clonotype was found a few times. The CDR3 DNA reads TGCAGAGCTGACCCGGGAGGCGAAATTCCATACAATGAGCAGTTCTTC. It codes for CRADPGGEIPYNEQFF. The V call is TRBV20-1, the J call TRBJ2-1; TRBD2 agrees at 7 bases. Germline-derived CDR1 and CDR2 are DFQATT and SNEGSKA (reference sequence). CDR3 length: 16 amino acids.

This clonotype was seen repeatedly, ten times or more. The V gene is TRBV18, the J gene TRBJ1-2; D is ambiguous. V gave up 8 bases and J gave up 0 bases, with 10 bases separating them. The CDR3 loop spans 13 amino acids. Germline CDR1 and CDR2: KGHSH and LQKENI. Here the CDR3 reads CASSPGSNYGYTF. CDR3 DNA: TGTGCCAGCAGCCCTGGGTCTAACTATGGCTACACCTTC.

This chain uses TRBV6-5 with TRBJ1-5; the D is unclear. Germline V gene data show CDR1 as MNHEY and CDR2 as SVGAGI. V was shortened by 2 bases and J by 3 bases, with 8 bases between the two germline ends. The CDR3 length is 14 residues. In DNA, the CDR3 is TGTGCCAGCAGTTACGAAGGTCCCAATCAGCCCCAGCATTTT. Translated, it gives CASSYEGPNQPQHF.

This chain connects TRBV9 to TRBJ1-3; 7 bases are shared with TRBD1. The CDR3 is 18 amino acids. The germline gives CDR1 SGDLS, CDR2 YYNGEE. The V gene end was trimmed by 0 bases and the J gene end by 2 bases; junction bases not matched to a gene: 11. CDR3 nucleotide sequence: TGTGCCAGCAGCGTAGGAGCCAGAGGGGGCCAGACTGGAAACACCATATATTTT. This sequence encodes CASSVGARGGQTGNTIYF.

This clonotype was detected a few times. The chain links TRBV10-1 to TRBJ2-2; D is undetermined. This CDR3 contains 12 residues. The germline V gene has CDR1 WNHNN and CDR2 SYGVQD (reference sequence). Trimming cost V 7 bases and J 1 base, with 4 bases left between them. The CDR3 reads CASMGNTGELFF. In DNA, the CDR3 is TGCGCCAGCATGGGGAACACCGGGGAGCTGTTTTTT.

This clonotype was observed many times. This chain joins TRBV4-2 and TRBJ2-1; unclear D gene. Germline lookup yields CDR1 LGHNA and CDR2 YNFKEQ. CDR3 length: 14 amino acids. Trimming took 0 bases from V and 7 from J, leaving 10 bases between them. DNA of the CDR3: TGTGCCAGCAGCCAAGATAGGTCGGCAAATGAGCAGTTCTTC. Translating it yields CASSQDRSANEQFF.

This clonotype was seen repeatedly, ten times or more. V usage is TRBV2 and J usage is TRBJ2-5; TRBD2 agrees at 11 bases. After removal of 1 base from V and 2 bases from J, the junction contained 12 bases not matched to a gene. The CDR3 contains 19 residues. Germline CDR1 is SNHLY and CDR2 is FYNNEI. The CDR3 DNA follows: TGTGCCAGCAGTGAAGAGCCACCGTGGGGACTAGCGGATCAAGAGACCCAGTACTTC. Protein: CASSEEPPWGLADQETQYF.

This clonotype appeared many times. The chain carries TRBV2 and TRBJ1-1, with 10 bases fitting TRBD1. Germline V gives CDR1 SNHLY, CDR2 FYNNEI. V gave up 6 bases and J gave up 2 bases; unmatched junction bases: 15. The CDR3 has 18 residues. Here the CDR3 reads CASSATGQGSLGNTEAFF. The CDR3 DNA reads as TGTGCCAGCAGCGCAACGGGACAGGGGTCCTTGGGTAACACTGAAGCTTTCTTT.

This clonotype was seen at least ten times. This chain connects TRBV6-5 to TRBJ2-7; the D is unclear. The ends were cut back, 0 bases at V and 3 bases at J, with 12 bases in the middle. Germline V gene lookup returns CDR1 MNHEY and CDR2 SVGAGI. CDR3 length equals 15 residues. CDR3 residues: CASSYSMSAYYEQYF. The CDR3 coding sequence is TGTGCCAGCAGTTACTCGATGAGCGCATACTACGAGCAGTACTTC.

This clonotype was seen more than once but under ten times. The chain joins TRBV5-6 to TRBJ1-4, with D hard to call. Germline-derived CDR1 and CDR2 are SGHDT and YYEEEE. Trimming cost V 4 bases and J 0 bases, with 10 bases left between them. The CDR3 is 15 residues long. The CDR3 region has the DNA TGTGCCAGCAGCCCCTCGGGGTCAACTAATGAAAAACTGTTTTTT. Its translation: CASSPSGSTNEKLFF.

This clonotype was seen at least ten times. The chain recombines TRBV28 with TRBJ2-1; D remains ambiguous. This CDR3 region has 12 residues. Trimming stripped 5 bases from V and 7 bases from J, with 9 bases between. The V gene's germline CDR1 is MDHEN and CDR2 SYDVKM. In DNA form, the CDR3 reads TGTGCCAGCAGTCCCTCCAGAAATGAGCAGTTCTTC. Translating it yields CASSPSRNEQFF.

This clonotype was seen repeatedly, ten times or more. CDR3 coding DNA: TGTGCCAGCAGCCAGCGGACAGGGTTGAGGGGCTACACCTTC. Encoded protein: CASSQRTGLRGYTF. The J gene is TRBJ1-2, the V gene TRBV3-1, with 8 bases matching TRBD1. CDR3 length equals 14 residues. Trimming removed 3 bases from V and 8 bases from J; junction bases left unmatched: 8. Germline CDR1 and CDR2: LGHDT and YNNKEL (reference sequence).

This clonotype was observed a handful of times. This chain links TRBV5-7 with TRBJ2-3; 7 nucleotides line up with TRBD2. TRBV5-7 is an ORF, and what it does is uncertain. This CDR3 is built from 15 residues. V gave up 4 bases and J gave up 0 bases; unmatched junction bases: 5. Written as DNA, the CDR3 is TGTGCCAGCAGCGAACATAGCGGGAGCACAGATACGCAGTATTTT. It specifies CASSEHSGSTDTQYF.

This clonotype has ten or more counts. The chain couples TRBV3-1 to TRBJ1-1; 11 bases line up with TRBD1. CDR3 size: 14 residues. The V gene's germline CDR1 is LGHDT and CDR2 YNNKEL (reference sequence). V shed 4 bases, J shed 5 bases, and the junction held 3 bases outside the gene matches. Written as DNA, the CDR3 is TGTGCCAGCAGCCCGGGACAGGGGGAGACTGAAGCTTTCTTT. Its protein product is CASSPGQGETEAFF. Filled out from reference TRBV3-1 and TRBJ1-1, the complete variable domain reads DTAVSQTPKYLVTQMGNDKSIKCEQNLGHDTMYWYKQDSKKFLKIMFSYNNKELIINETVPNRFSPKSPDKAHLNLHINSLELGDSAVYFCASSPGQGETEAFFGQGTRLTVV.

This clonotype was counted many times. The chain employs TRBV29-1 and TRBJ2-5, with D maybe TRBD2 (6 bases). The germline V gene encodes CDR1 SQVTM and CDR2 ANQGSEA. This CDR3 is 20 amino acids long. V was pared by 0 bases and J by 7 bases, with 33 bases between. For the CDR3, the DNA is TGCAGCGTTGAAGATCTTCTGCTAACCCCGGAGGGACGGGGAATTCGGACCCAGTACTTC. Protein sequence: CSVEDLLLTPEGRGIRTQYF. Complete variable domain (other parts from reference TRBV29-1 and TRBJ2-5): SAVISQKPSRDICQRGTSLTIQCQVDSQVTMMFWYRQQPGQSLTLIATANQGSEATYESGFVIDKFPISRPNLTFSTLTVSNMSPEDSSIYLCSVEDLLLTPEGRGIRTQYFGPGTRLLVL.

This clonotype appeared a few times. The genes are TRBV29-1 and TRBJ2-3; D may be TRBD1 (6 bases). Germline CDR1 reads SQVTM; CDR2 reads ANQGSEA. Trimming shortened V by 4 bases and J by 1 base, and 12 bases separated the two germline ends. The CDR3 is 14 amino acids. The CDR3 is CSVAGEEGTDTQYF. For the CDR3, the DNA is TGCAGCGTTGCAGGGGAAGAAGGCACAGATACGCAGTATTTT.

Many counts were recorded for this clonotype. The chain is built from TRBV27 and TRBJ2-3, with D possibly called TRBD1 or TRBD2 (5 bases each). V lost 3 bases and J 3 bases, leaving 13 bases between the germline ends. This CDR3 spans 15 amino acids. Germline lookup yields CDR1 MNHEY and CDR2 SMNVEV (reference sequence). The CDR3 region is CASSLWGRGTDTQYF. The DNA for the CDR3 is TGTGCCAGCAGTTTGTGGGGGAGAGGGACAGATACGCAGTATTTT.

This clonotype appeared many times. This rearrangement joins TRBV19 to TRBJ1-5; TRBD1 matches 8 bases. Germline V gene data show CDR1 as LNHDA and CDR2 as SQIVND (reference sequence). The trim removed 6 bases at V and 6 bases at J, leaving 4 bases unmatched. CDR3 length equals 13 residues. The CDR3 nucleotides read TGTGCCAGTAGCCCGGACAGGGTTCAGCCCCAGCATTTT. Amino acids: CASSPDRVQPQHF.